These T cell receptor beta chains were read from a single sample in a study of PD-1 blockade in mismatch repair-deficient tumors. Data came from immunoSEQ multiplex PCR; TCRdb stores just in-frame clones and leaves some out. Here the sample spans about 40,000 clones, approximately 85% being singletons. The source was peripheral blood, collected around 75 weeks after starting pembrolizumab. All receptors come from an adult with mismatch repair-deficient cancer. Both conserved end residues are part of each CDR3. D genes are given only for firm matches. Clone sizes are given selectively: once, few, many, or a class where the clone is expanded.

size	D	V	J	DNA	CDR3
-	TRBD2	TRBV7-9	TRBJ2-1	TGTGCCAGCAGCTGGGCCAGACAGACCGGGACTAGGGGCTACAATGAGCAGTTCTTC	CASSWARQTGTRGYNEQFF
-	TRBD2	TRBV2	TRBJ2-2	TGTGCCAGCACCCGGACTAGCGGAGAAACCGGGGAGCTGTTTTTT	CASTRTSGETGELFF
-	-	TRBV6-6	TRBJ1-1	TGTGCCAGCAGTTCCCGAAGCGGGGGCACTGAAGCTTTCTTT	CASSSRSGGTEAFF
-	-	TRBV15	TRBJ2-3	TGTGCCACCAGCCGCTCTGATTTCACAGATACGCAGTATTTT	CATSRSDFTDTQYF
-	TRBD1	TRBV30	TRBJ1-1	TGTGCCTGGAGTTCGACAGGGGAAGCTTTCTTT	CAWSSTGEAFF
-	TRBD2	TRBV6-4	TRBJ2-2	TGTGCCAGCACCTTACTAGCGGGAGCTAACACCGGGGAGCTGTTTTTT	CASTLLAGANTGELFF
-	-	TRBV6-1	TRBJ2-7	TGTGCCAGCATGAGGGACACCTCCTACGAGCAGTACTTC	CASMRDTSYEQYF
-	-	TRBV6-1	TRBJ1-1	TGTGCCTCAGCAGGGACATGGAACACTGAAGCTTTCTTT	CASAGTWNTEAFF
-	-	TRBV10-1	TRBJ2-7	TGCGCCAGCAGCCCGGGGTTTACTACCTACGAGCAGTACTTC	CASSPGFTTYEQYF
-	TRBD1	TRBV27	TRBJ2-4	TGTGCCAGCAGTCTCATCGGACAGGGTACTCAGTACTTC	CASSLIGQGTQYF
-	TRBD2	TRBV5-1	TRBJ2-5	TGCGCCAGCAGATACGGACTAGCGGGAATTCCGCAAGAGACCCAGTACTTC	CASRYGLAGIPQETQYF
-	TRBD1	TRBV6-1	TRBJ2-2	TGTGCCAGCAAACAGGGGTATAACACCGGGGAGCTGTTTTTT	CASKQGYNTGELFF
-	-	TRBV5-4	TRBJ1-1	TGTGCCAGCAGAACAGAGTTGGAGGACACTGAAGCTTTCTTT	CASRTELEDTEAFF
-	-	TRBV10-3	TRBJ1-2	TGTGCCATCAGTGAGTCGGGGGGCGCAACCTATGGCTACACCTTC	CAISESGGATYGYTF
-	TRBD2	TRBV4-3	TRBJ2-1	TGCGCCAGCAAGGGCGGGAGAAATGAGCAGTTCTTC	CASKGGRNEQFF
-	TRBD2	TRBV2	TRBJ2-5	TGTGCCAGCAGTGGCCCAGGGACTAGAGACAGGCAAGAGACCCAGTACTTC	CASSGPGTRDRQETQYF
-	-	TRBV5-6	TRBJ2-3	TGTGCCAGCAGAAACCTCGAAGGGGGAGCAGATACGCAGTATTTT	CASRNLEGGADTQYF
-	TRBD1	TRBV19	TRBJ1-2	TGTGCCAGTAGTATGGGACAGTCTACGGTCCGTGGCTACACCTTC	CASSMGQSTVRGYTF
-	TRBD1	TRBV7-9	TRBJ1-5	TGTGCCAGCAGCTCGGGACAGGGGGAGGGTCAGCCCCAGCATTTT	CASSSGQGEGQPQHF
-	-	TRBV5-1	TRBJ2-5	TGCGCCAGCAGCTTGCCAGGGGAAGAGGCCCAGTACTTC	CASSLPGEEAQYF
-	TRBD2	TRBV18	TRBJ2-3	TGTGCCAGCTCCCCCATGGTAGCGGGAGGAGATACGCAGTATTTT	CASSPMVAGGDTQYF
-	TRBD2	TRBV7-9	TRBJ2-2	TGTGCCAGCAGCAAGCCTAGCGGGAGAGTGGTCGGGGAGCTGTTTTTT	CASSKPSGRVVGELFF
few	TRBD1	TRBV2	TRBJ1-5	TGTGCCAGCAGTCGGACAGGGGACCCGGGGCAGCCCCAGCATTTT	CASSRTGDPGQPQHF
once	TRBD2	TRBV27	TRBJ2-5	TGTGCCAGCAGTTGGCTAGCGGAGGGGATAGAGACCCAGTACTTC	CASSWLAEGIETQYF
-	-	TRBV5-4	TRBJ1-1	TGTGCCAGCAGCGGGCAGACGAACACTGAAGCTTTCTTT	CASSGQTNTEAFF
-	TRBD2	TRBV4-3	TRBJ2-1	TGCGCCAGCAGCCAGGGGCCCGGGAGGGAGGGGCAGTTCTTC	CASSQGPGREGQFF
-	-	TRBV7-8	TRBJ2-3	TGTGCCAGCAGCGACCGACAAGGGACCATCGAAGTCACAGATACGCAGTATTTT	CASSDRQGTIEVTDTQYF
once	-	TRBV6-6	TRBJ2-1	TGTGCCAGCATCCCGAACCGGTTTGAGATCAATGAGCAGTTCTTC	CASIPNRFEINEQFF
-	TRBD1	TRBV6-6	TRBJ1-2	TGTGCCAGCAGTGCCGGGACAGGGTGGTCTGGCTACACCTTC	CASSAGTGWSGYTF
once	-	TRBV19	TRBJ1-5	TGTGCCAGTAGTCCTCAATATAGCAATCAGCCCCAGCATTTT	CASSPQYSNQPQHF
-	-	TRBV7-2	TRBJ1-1	TGTGCCAGCAGCTACCTTCGGGGGAACACTGAAGCTTTCTTT	CASSYLRGNTEAFF
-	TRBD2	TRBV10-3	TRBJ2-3	TGTGCCATCAGCCGGGACTATAGCACAGATACGCAGTATTTT	CAISRDYSTDTQYF
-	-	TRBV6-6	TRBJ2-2	TGTGCCAGCAGCATAAACAGGGAACACGGGGAGCTGTTTTTT	CASSINREHGELFF
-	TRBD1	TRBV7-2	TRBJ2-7	TGTGCCAGCAGCGTGGTAGGGGGCTTCGACGAGCAGTACTTC	CASSVVGGFDEQYF
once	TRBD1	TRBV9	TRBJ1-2	TGTGCCAGCAGATCAGGGGGCAACTATGGCTACACCTTC	CASRSGGNYGYTF
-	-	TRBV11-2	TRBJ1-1	TGTGCCAGCAGCAGAAGGACGGGAACCACTGAAGCTTTCTTT	CASSRRTGTTEAFF
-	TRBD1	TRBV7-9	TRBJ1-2	TGTGCCAGCAGCTTACCACAGGGGTATGGCTACACCTTC	CASSLPQGYGYTF
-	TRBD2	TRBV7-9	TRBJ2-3	TGTGCCAGCAGCTCCGGACTAGCGGGGCACACAGATACGCAGTATTTT	CASSSGLAGHTDTQYF
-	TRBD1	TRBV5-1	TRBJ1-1	TGCGCCAGCAGCCTTTCCGGGACAGAGAACACTGAAGCTTTCTTT	CASSLSGTENTEAFF
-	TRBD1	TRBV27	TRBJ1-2	TGTGCCAGCAGCACCCAGACAGGGGGCAACTATGGCTACACCTTC	CASSTQTGGNYGYTF
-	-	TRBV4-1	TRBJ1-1	TGCGCCAGCAGCCAAGATAGCACGTGGCAGATGAACACTGAAGCTTTCTTT	CASSQDSTWQMNTEAFF
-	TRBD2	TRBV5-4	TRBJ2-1	TGTGCCAGCAGCTTGGAAAGCTATAGCGGGGGCAGCTCCTACAATGAGCAGTTCTTC	CASSLESYSGGSSYNEQFF
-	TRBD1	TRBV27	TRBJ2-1	TGTGCCAGCAGTTTCCGGACAGGGGGGCAGCAGTTCTTC	CASSFRTGGQQFF
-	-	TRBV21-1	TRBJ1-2	TGTGCCAGCACCCAGACGGGCGATCGGATTTCTGGCTACACCTTC	CASTQTGDRISGYTF
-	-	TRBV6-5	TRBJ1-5	TGTGCCAGCAGACCCACCTTTGATCAGCCCCAGCATTTT	CASRPTFDQPQHF
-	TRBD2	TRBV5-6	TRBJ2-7	TGTGCCAGCAGCACCCAAACGGGGGGAGCGGACGAGCAGTACTTC	CASSTQTGGADEQYF
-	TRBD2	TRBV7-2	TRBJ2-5	TGTGCCAGCAGCTCTTTGCTAGCGGGAGGGAGTGTAGAGACCCAGTACTTC	CASSSLLAGGSVETQYF
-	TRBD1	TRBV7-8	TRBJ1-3	TGTGCCAGCAGTTGGGGGGACAGGGCTTTGCCATTCGGAAACACCATATATTTT	CASSWGDRALPFGNTIYF
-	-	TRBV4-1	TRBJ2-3	TGCGCCAGCAGCCACATCCTAGATACGCAGTATTTT	CASSHILDTQYF
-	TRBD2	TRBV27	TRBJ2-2	TGTGCCAGCAGTTTAGGGCTAGCGGGAGGTGGTGAATTGGCCGGGGAGCTGTTTTTT	CASSLGLAGGGELAGELFF
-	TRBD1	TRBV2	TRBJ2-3	TGTGCCAGCAGCCCCGACAGGGTTACTTCAGATACGCAGTATTTT	CASSPDRVTSDTQYF
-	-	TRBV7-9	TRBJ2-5	TGTGCCAGCAGCCGACAAGGATACGGGGAGACCCAGTACTTC	CASSRQGYGETQYF
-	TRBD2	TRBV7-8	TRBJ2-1	TGTGCCAGCAGCCCGCCCTTTAGGCTAGCGGGAGAATCGTACAATGAGCAGTTCTTC	CASSPPFRLAGESYNEQFF
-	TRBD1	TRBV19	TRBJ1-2	TGTGCCAGTAGTGCCAGGGGGTATGGCTACACCTTC	CASSARGYGYTF
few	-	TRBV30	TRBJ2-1	TGTGCCTGGAGTTACACTTCTGAGCAGTTCTTC	CAWSYTSEQFF
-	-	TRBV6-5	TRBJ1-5	TGTGCCAGCAGCTACGGACGGAGACAGCCCCAGCATTTT	CASSYGRRQPQHF
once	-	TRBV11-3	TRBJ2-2	TGTGCCAGCAGCTTCGGAGACACCGGGGAGCTGTTTTTT	CASSFGDTGELFF